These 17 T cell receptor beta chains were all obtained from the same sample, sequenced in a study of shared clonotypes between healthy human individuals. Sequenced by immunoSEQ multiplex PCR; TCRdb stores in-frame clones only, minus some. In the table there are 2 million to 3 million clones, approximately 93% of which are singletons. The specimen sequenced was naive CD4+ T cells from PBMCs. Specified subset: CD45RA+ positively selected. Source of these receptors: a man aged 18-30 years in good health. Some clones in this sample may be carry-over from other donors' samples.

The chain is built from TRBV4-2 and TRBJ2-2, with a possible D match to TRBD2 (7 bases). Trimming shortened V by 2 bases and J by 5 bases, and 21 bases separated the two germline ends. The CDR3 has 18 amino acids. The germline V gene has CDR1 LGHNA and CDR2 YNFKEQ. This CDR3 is CASSQRGGARGRTGELFF. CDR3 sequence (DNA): TGTGCCAGCAGCCAAAGGGGAGGGGCCAGGGGTAGGACCGGGGAGCTGTTTTTT.

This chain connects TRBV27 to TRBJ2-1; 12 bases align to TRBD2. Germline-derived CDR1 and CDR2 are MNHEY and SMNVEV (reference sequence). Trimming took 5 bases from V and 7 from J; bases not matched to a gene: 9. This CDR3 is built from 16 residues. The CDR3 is CASSLRLAGARNEQFF. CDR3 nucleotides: TGTGCCAGCAGTCTCCGACTAGCGGGAGCAAGAAATGAGCAGTTCTTC.

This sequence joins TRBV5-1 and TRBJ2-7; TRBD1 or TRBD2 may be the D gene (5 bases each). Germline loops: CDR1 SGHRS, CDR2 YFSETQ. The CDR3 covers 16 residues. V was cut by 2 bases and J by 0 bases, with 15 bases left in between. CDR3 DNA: TGCGCCAGCAGCTTTCTTGACGCAGGGAGCTCCTACGAGCAGTACTTC. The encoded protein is CASSFLDAGSSYEQYF.

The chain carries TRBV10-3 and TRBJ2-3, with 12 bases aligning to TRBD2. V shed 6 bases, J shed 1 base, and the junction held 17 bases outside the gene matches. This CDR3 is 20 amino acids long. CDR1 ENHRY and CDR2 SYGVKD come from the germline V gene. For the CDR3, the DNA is TGTGCCATCAGGAGATCCTCTCTAGCGGGAGGGGAGGTAGGCACAGATACGCAGTATTTT. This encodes CAIRRSSLAGGEVGTDTQYF.

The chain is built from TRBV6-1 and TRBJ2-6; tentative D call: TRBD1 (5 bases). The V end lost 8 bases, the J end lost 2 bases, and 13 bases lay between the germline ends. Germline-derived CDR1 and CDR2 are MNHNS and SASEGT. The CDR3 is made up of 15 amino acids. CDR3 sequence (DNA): TGTGCCAGCGCTATCAGGACAACTGGGGCCAACGTCCTGACTTTC. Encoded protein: CASAIRTTGANVLTF.

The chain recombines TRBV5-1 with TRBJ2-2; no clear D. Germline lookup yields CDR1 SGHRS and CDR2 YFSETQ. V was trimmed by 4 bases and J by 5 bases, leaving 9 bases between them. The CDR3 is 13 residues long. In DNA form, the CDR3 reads TGCGCCAGCAGCCCGACGGTAACCGGGGAGCTGTTTTTT. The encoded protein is CASSPTVTGELFF.

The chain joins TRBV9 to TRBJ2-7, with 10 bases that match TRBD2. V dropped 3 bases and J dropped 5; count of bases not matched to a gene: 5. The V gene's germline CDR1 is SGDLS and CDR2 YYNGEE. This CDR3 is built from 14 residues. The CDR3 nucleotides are TGTGCCAGCAGCGCTAGCGGGAGCAGCCACGAGCAGTACTTC. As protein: CASSASGSSHEQYF. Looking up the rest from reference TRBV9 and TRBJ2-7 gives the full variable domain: DSGVTQTPKHLITATGQRVTLRCSPRSGDLSVYWYQQSLDQGLQFLIQYYNGEERAKGNILERFSAQQFPDLHSELNLSSLELGDSALYFCASSASGSSHEQYFGPGTRLTVT.

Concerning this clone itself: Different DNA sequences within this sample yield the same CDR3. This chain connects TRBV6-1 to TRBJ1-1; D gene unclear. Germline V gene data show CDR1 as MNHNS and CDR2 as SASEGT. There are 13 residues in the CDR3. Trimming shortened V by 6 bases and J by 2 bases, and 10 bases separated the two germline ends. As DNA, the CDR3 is TGTGCCAGCAGGGGAGGCGAAAACACTGAAGCTTTCTTT. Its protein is CASRGGENTEAFF.

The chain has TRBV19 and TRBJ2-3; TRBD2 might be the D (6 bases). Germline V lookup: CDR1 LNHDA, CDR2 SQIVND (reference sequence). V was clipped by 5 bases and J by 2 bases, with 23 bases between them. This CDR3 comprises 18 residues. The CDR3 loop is CASSATSGGRRVTDTQYF. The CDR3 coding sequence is TGTGCCAGTAGTGCTACATCGGGTGGGCGGAGGGTCACAGATACGCAGTATTTT.

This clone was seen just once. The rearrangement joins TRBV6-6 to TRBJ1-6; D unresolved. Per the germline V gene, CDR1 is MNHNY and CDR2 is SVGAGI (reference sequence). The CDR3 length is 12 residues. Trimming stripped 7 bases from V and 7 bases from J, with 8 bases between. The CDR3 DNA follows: TGTGCCAGCACTAACAGCAATTCACCCCTCCACTTT. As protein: CASTNSNSPLHF.

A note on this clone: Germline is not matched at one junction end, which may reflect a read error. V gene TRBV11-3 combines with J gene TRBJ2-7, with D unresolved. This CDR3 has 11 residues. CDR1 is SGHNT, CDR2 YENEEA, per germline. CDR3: CASSLDGEQYF. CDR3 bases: TGTGCCAGCAGCCTAGACGGGGAGCAGTACTTC.

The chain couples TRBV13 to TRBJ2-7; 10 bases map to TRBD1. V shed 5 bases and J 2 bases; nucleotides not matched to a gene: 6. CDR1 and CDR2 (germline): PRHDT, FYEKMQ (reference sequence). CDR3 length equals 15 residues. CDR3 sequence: CASSGPGQGPYEQYF. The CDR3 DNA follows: TGTGCCAGCAGCGGTCCGGGACAGGGGCCCTACGAGCAGTACTTC.

CDR3 nucleotide sequence: TGTGCCAGCGGTCTGACTAGCGGGAGGACCTACGAGCAGTACTTC. It codes for CASGLTSGRTYEQYF. The J gene is TRBJ2-7, the V gene TRBV11-2; TRBD2 agrees at 13 bases. The CDR3 runs to 15 residues. From germline, CDR1 is SGHAT and CDR2 FQNNGV. The V segment lost 8 bases and the J segment 2 bases; nucleotides outside the gene matches: 6.

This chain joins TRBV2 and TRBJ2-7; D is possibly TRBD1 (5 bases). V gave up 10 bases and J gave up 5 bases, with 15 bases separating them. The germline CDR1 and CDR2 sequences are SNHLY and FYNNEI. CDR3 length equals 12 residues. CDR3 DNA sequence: TGTGCCACCGACCAGGGTTTAAACGAGCAGTACTTC. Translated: CATDQGLNEQYF.

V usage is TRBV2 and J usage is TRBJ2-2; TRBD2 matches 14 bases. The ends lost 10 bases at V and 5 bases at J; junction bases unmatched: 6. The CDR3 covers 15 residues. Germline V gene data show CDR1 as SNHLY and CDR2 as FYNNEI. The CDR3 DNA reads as TGTGCCAAAGGGACTAGCGGGAGCTGGACCGGGGAGCTGTTTTTT. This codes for CAKGTSGSWTGELFF.

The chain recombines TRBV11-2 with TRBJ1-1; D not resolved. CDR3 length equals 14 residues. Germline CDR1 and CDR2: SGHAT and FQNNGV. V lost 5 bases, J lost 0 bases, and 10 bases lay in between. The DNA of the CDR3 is TGTGCCAGCAGCCCTCTCGCCTTGAACACTGAAGCTTTCTTT. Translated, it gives CASSPLALNTEAFF.

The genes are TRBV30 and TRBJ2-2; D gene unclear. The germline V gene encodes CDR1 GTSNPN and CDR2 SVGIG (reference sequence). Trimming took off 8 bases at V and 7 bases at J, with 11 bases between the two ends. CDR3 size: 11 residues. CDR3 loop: CARRWGGELFF. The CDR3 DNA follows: TGTGCCCGTCGGTGGGGCGGGGAGCTGTTTTTT.